One and the same sample provided the 16 T cell receptor beta chains below, sequenced in a study of T-cell reconstitution after alpha-beta-depleted transplantation in children. The TCRbeta library incorporated unique molecular identifiers. MiXCR, run by TCRdb on the PCR reads, gives a single entry per CDR3 protein. Of more than 400,000 distinct CDR3 sequences detected, around two fifths appear once; the ten largest clones hold around 29%. Sequencing was performed on PBMCs, taken before TCRalphabeta/CD19-depleted stem cell transplant. The receptors were gathered from a girl between 2 and 10 years old with aplastic anemia, due to receive a stem cell transplant.

Only a few counts were recorded for this clonotype. J is TRBJ2-7 and V is TRBV12-3 or TRBV12-4; the D gene is possibly TRBD1 (6 bases). There are 13 residues in the CDR3. Trimming pared 5 bases from V and 5 bases from J, leaving 13 bases between. In DNA form, the CDR3 reads TGTGCCAGCAGTCAACTACAGGGCCACGAGCAGTACTTC. Amino acid sequence: CASSQLQGHEQYF.

This clonotype occurred many times. The CDR3 spells CASSFQGLANQPQHF. In nucleotides, the CDR3 is TGTGCCAGCAGCTTTCAGGGTTTGGCCAATCAGCCCCAGCATTTT. The chain combines TRBV5-5 with TRBJ1-5; D may be TRBD1 (5 bases). Germline lookup yields CDR1 SGHKS and CDR2 YYEKEE (reference sequence). This CDR3 contains 15 residues. V was trimmed by 2 bases and J by 3 bases, leaving 12 bases between them.

J is TRBJ2-7 and V is TRBV5-1; 10 positions agree with TRBD2. Per germline, CDR1 SGHRS and CDR2 YFSETQ. CDR3 length: 17 amino acids. With V trimmed by 4 bases and J by 0 bases, 10 bases remained unmatched. The DNA of the CDR3 is TGCGCCAGCAGCCGCATTAGCGGGGGGCTTAGCTCCTACGAGCAGTACTTC. Amino acid sequence: CASSRISGGLSSYEQYF.

This clonotype came up a few times. The rearrangement links TRBV2 to TRBJ2-7, with a weak D call TRBD2 (6 bases). This CDR3 spans 13 amino acids. Trimming shortened V by 6 bases and J by 2 bases, and 11 bases separated the two germline ends. CDR1 is SNHLY, CDR2 FYNNEI, per germline. The CDR3 bases are TGTGCCAGCAGAGGCGGGACGCCCTACGAGCAGTACTTC. This gives the protein CASRGGTPYEQYF.

This clonotype was observed a few times. An end of the junction differs from the germline gene, which may be a read error. As DNA, the CDR3 is TGTGCCAGCAGTAGACGGTCCCCGAACACCGGGCAGCTGTTTTTT. Amino acid sequence: CASSRRSPNTGQLFF. The rearrangement joins TRBV7-9 to TRBJ2-2; D gene uncertain. The CDR3 is made up of 15 amino acids. Germline V CDR1 and CDR2: SEHNR, FQNEAQ (reference sequence).

The chain has TRBV11-2 and TRBJ1-1, with a weak D call TRBD1 (5 bases). Germline V gene lookup returns CDR1 SGHAT and CDR2 FQNNGV. The CDR3 is 11 residues long. V lost 5 bases to trimming and J lost 10 bases, with 11 bases between them. CDR3 in DNA: TGTGCCAGCAGCAAAGGGACGGGAGCTTTCTTT. Amino acids: CASSKGTGAFF.

This clonotype was observed many times. The rearrangement joins TRBV27 to TRBJ2-1; TRBD1 agrees at 10 bases. In germline, CDR1 is MNHEY, CDR2 SMNVEV (reference sequence). The CDR3 totals 14 residues. V lost 5 bases to trimming and J lost 8 bases; unmatched junction nucleotides: 6. The CDR3 DNA sequence: TGTGCCAGCAGTGCGGGACAGGGGAGGTATGAGCAGTTCTTC. This translates into CASSAGQGRYEQFF.

The chain combines TRBV10-3 with TRBJ2-7, with no clear D. V lost 3 bases and J lost 4, with 13 bases in between. This CDR3 contains 14 residues. CDR1 ENHRY and CDR2 SYGVKD come from the germline V gene. The CDR3 DNA is TGTGCCATCAGTGAACTTTTGGGAAATTACGAGCAGTACTTC. It encodes CAISELLGNYEQYF.

The rearrangement uses TRBV7-2 and TRBJ2-1; 8 positions agree with TRBD1. Germline V gives CDR1 SGHTA, CDR2 FQGNSA. This CDR3 spans 16 amino acids. V lost 6 bases and J lost 0; bases outside the gene matches: 7. The CDR3 DNA follows: TGTGCCAGCAGACAACAGGGGGGAGGCTCCTACAATGAGCAGTTCTTC. This translates into CASRQQGGGSYNEQFF. The complete variable domain, with remaining parts taken from reference TRBV7-2 and TRBJ2-1, reads GAGVSQSPSNKVTEKGKDVELRCDPISGHTALYWYRQSLGQGLEFLIYFQGNSAPDKSGLPSDRFSAERTGGSVSTLTIQRTQQEDSAVYLCASRQQGGGSYNEQFFGPGTRLTVL.

This clonotype appeared once. J is TRBJ2-2 and V is TRBV6-1; maybe TRBD1 (6 bases). Deletions cut 5 bases from V and 5 bases from J, with 9 bases between. The CDR3 has 13 amino acids. The germline V gene encodes CDR1 MNHNS and CDR2 SASEGT. The CDR3 DNA reads TGTGCCAGCAGTATCGGGACAACCGGGGAGCTGTTTTTT. As protein: CASSIGTTGELFF.

This chain connects TRBV20-1 to TRBJ2-5; possibly TRBD1 or TRBD2 for D (5 bases each). Germline-derived CDR1 and CDR2 are DFQATT and SNEGSKA (reference sequence). Deletions cut 5 bases from V and 1 base from J, with 14 bases between. The CDR3 is made up of 14 amino acids. This chain's CDR3 is CSAHPGRSQETQYF. Here the CDR3 DNA reads TGCAGTGCTCACCCGGGACGGAGCCAAGAGACCCAGTACTTC.

The rearrangement joins TRBV7-9 to TRBJ2-3; tentative D call: TRBD1 (6 bases). Germline lookup yields CDR1 SEHNR and CDR2 FQNEAQ (reference sequence). This CDR3 has 15 residues. Trimming took off 4 bases at V and 3 bases at J, with 14 bases between the two ends. In nucleotides, the CDR3 is TGTGCCAGCAGCTGGGGACATGGTCAAACAGATACGCAGTATTTT. Residues: CASSWGHGQTDTQYF.

This clonotype was found once. The rearrangement links TRBV4-1 to TRBJ1-3; no firm D call. Trimming cost V 0 bases and J 0 bases, with 12 bases left between them. This CDR3 is built from 17 residues. Germline V gives CDR1 MGHRA, CDR2 YSYEKL. The CDR3 DNA follows: TGCGCCAGCAGCCAAGATGGTCAGGCGAGCTCTGGAAACACCATATATTTT. Residues: CASSQDGQASSGNTIYF.

Many counts were recorded for this clonotype. The chain combines TRBV29-1 with TRBJ2-3; D is possibly TRBD1 (5 bases). Germline CDR1 SQVTM, CDR2 ANQGSEA. The CDR3 has 14 amino acids. V was shortened by 4 bases and J by 0 bases, with 11 bases between the two germline ends. This CDR3 is CSVAAWGSTDTQYF. CDR3 coding DNA: TGCAGCGTTGCTGCTTGGGGCAGCACAGATACGCAGTATTTT.

The chain carries TRBV6-5 and TRBJ1-3; 8 nucleotides align to TRBD1. Germline CDR1 and CDR2: MNHEY and SVGAGI. The CDR3 runs to 17 residues. The junction had 13 bases not matched to a gene; V was cut back by 0 bases and J by 9 bases. The CDR3 bases are TGTGCCAGCAGTTACTCGAGGGGGACAGGCAATGGGGGCACCATATATTTT. It translates to CASSYSRGTGNGGTIYF.

J is TRBJ1-3 and V is TRBV20-1; D is uncertain. The germline V gene has CDR1 DFQATT and CDR2 SNEGSKA (reference sequence). The CDR3 totals 15 residues. Trimming cost V 1 base and J 0 bases, with 10 bases left between them. DNA for the CDR3: TGCAGTGCTAGAGTGGACGGTCACTCTGGAAACACCATATATTTT. It is translated as CSARVDGHSGNTIYF.